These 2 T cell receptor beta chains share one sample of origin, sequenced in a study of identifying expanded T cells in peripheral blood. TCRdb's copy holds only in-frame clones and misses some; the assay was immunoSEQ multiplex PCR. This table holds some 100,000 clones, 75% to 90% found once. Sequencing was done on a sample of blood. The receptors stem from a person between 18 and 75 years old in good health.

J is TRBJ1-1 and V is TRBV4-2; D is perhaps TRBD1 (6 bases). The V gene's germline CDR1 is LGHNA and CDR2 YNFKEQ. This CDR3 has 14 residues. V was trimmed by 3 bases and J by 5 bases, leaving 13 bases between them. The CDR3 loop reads CASSHHSGVTEAFF. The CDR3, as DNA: TGTGCCAGCAGCCATCATTCAGGGGTTACTGAAGCTTTCTTT.

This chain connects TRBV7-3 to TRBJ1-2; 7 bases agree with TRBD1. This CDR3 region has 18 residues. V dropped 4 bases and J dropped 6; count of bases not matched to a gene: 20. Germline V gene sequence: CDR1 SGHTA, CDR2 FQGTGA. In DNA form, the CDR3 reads TGTGCCAGCAGCTCGTTAACGGGACAGCCACCATGGGGGGATGGCTACACCTTC. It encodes CASSSLTGQPPWGDGYTF.